These 23 T cell receptor beta chains originate from one sample sequenced in a study of spatial heterogeneity in lung cancer. Time point reported: sample taken at primary tumor resection. Tumor, nontumor lung or frozen PBMC supplied whole RNA that was sequenced unsorted. TCRdb re-called the 5' RACE reads with MiXCR, one entry per CDR3 protein. The data contain 55,000 to 75,000 distinct CDR3 sequences, around 8.4% of them singletons. Sample: PBMCs, taken at surgery. Receptor source: a female donor with early-stage non-small cell lung cancer.

This clonotype showed up many times. The J gene is TRBJ2-5, the V gene TRBV6-5, with D uncertain. The V and J ends lost 6 bases and 4 bases respectively, with 15 bases between them. Germline V gene sequence: CDR1 MNHEY, CDR2 SVGAGI. This CDR3 is built from 14 residues. As DNA, the CDR3 is TGTGCCAGCAGCGCTATAGTCGACGTAGAGACCCAGTACTTC. It translates to CASSAIVDVETQYF.

This clonotype was found many times. This chain joins TRBV29-1 and TRBJ1-2; 9 bases match TRBD1. Germline loops: CDR1 SQVTM, CDR2 ANQGSEA. Losses at the gene ends were 2 bases for V and 0 bases for J; bases not matched to a gene: 13. The CDR3 loop spans 18 amino acids. The CDR3 here is CSVERDRDGPLANYGYTF. Written as DNA, the CDR3 is TGCAGCGTTGAAAGGGACAGGGACGGTCCCTTAGCTAACTATGGCTACACCTTC.

This clonotype has a handful of counts. CDR3 in DNA: TGTGCCGGCCAGGGGGCAACTAATGAAAAACTGTTTTTT. Amino acids: CAGQGATNEKLFF. The chain uses TRBV7-8 and TRBJ1-4; 7 bases map to TRBD1. CDR1 SGHVS and CDR2 FQNEAQ come from the germline V gene. The CDR3 sequence is 13 residues long. V shed 11 bases and J 0 bases; nucleotides not matched to a gene: 3.

This clonotype was observed many times. The chain employs TRBV27 and TRBJ1-5; possible D gene TRBD1, 6 bases. The CDR3 consists of 16 residues. Trimming removed 5 bases at V and 5 bases at J, with 19 bases between. Germline loops: CDR1 MNHEY, CDR2 SMNVEV (reference sequence). The CDR3 DNA is TGTGCCAGCAGTGAACAGGGCCTCCTCCGGGATCAGCCCCAGCATTTT. Its translation: CASSEQGLLRDQPQHF.

This clonotype has at least ten counts. This chain's CDR3 is CSVEDRAVGNTIYF. The CDR3 bases are TGCAGCGTTGAAGATCGGGCAGTTGGAAACACCATATATTTT. This chain connects TRBV29-1 to TRBJ1-3, with D uncertain. The CDR3 is 14 residues long. Germline V gene lookup returns CDR1 SQVTM and CDR2 ANQGSEA. Between the trimmed V and J ends, which lost 0 bases and 3 bases, there was a span of 9 bases.

This clonotype came up a few times. The V and J genes are TRBV7-6 and TRBJ2-1, with 12 bases identical to TRBD1. Germline CDR1 SGHVS, CDR2 FNYEAQ. J gave up 7 bases and V 3 bases, and 16 bases lay outside the gene matches. The CDR3 sequence is 19 residues long. The CDR3 bases are TGTGCCAGCAGCTTTTGCGGGACAGGGGGCGCTGGGACCCCGAATGAGCAGTTCTTC. This translates into CASSFCGTGGAGTPNEQFF.

This clonotype showed up just a few times. The rearrangement links TRBV11-1 to TRBJ2-1; the D is unclear. Germline V lookup: CDR1 SGHAT, CDR2 FQDESV (reference sequence). The V and J ends lost 5 bases and 3 bases respectively, with 14 bases between them. This CDR3 is built from 15 residues. DNA for the CDR3: TGTGCCAGCAGCAAAGAGACCGGCTACTACAATGAGCAGTTCTTC. It encodes CASSKETGYYNEQFF.

CDR3 sequence: CSALGLAATDTQYF. As DNA, the CDR3 is TGCAGTGCGTTGGGACTAGCGGCCACAGATACGCAGTATTTT. This chain uses TRBV20-1 with TRBJ2-3; 11 bases line up with TRBD2. This CDR3 comprises 14 residues. The J segment lost 2 bases and the V segment lost 6 bases, leaving 4 bases of the junction unmatched. CDR1 is DFQATT, CDR2 SNEGSKA, per germline (reference sequence).

This clonotype has more than one count but fewer than ten. CDR3: CASSLVGGLQNTEAFF. The CDR3 nucleotides read TGTGCCAGCAGCTTAGTCGGGGGACTCCAGAACACTGAAGCTTTCTTT. This chain joins TRBV7-3 and TRBJ1-1; tentatively, D is TRBD1 (5 bases). Germline lookup yields CDR1 SGHTA and CDR2 FQGTGA. The CDR3 runs to 16 residues. The V and J ends lost 2 bases and 1 base respectively, with 14 bases between them.

The chain joins TRBV12-3 or TRBV12-4 to TRBJ1-2; D not resolved. The V and J ends lost 4 bases and 0 bases respectively, with 3 bases between them. The CDR3 sequence is 12 residues long. The CDR3 spells CASSWPNYGYTF. The DNA of the CDR3 is TGTGCCAGCAGTTGGCCTAACTATGGCTACACCTTC.

This clonotype was detected only a few times. The rearrangement links TRBV28 to TRBJ1-2; D might be TRBD1 (6 bases). The CDR3 extends over 14 amino acids. CDR1 MDHEN and CDR2 SYDVKM come from the germline V gene. V dropped 3 bases and J dropped 8 bases, with 16 bases sitting between them. Here the CDR3 DNA reads TGTGCCAGCAGTTTGAGGGCAGGGGTGCGGGGCTACACCTTC. Translation: CASSLRAGVRGYTF.

This clonotype was detected ten times or more. This chain links TRBV7-3 with TRBJ1-4; TRBD1 agrees at 7 bases. The CDR3 loop spans 13 amino acids. With V trimmed by 10 bases and J by 11 bases, 13 bases remained unmatched. The germline V gene encodes CDR1 SGHTA and CDR2 FQGTGA. CDR3: CATQGGPNGKLFF. DNA of the CDR3: TGTGCCACCCAGGGGGGACCTAATGGGAAACTGTTTTTT.

The rearrangement links TRBV30 to TRBJ1-6; D not certain. With 0 bases removed from V and 6 bases from J, the gap between germline ends came to 9 bases. CDR3 length: 14 amino acids. Germline CDR1 and CDR2: GTSNPN and SVGIG (reference sequence). Here the CDR3 reads CAWSVAGGNSPLHF. DNA of the CDR3: TGTGCCTGGAGTGTGGCCGGAGGTAATTCACCCCTCCACTTT. Together with reference TRBV30 and TRBJ1-6, the CDR3 gives the full variable domain: SQTIHQWPATLVQPVGSPLSLECTVEGTSNPNLYWYRQAAGRGLQLLFYSVGIGQISSEVPQNLSASRPQDRQFILSSKKLLLSDSGFYLCAWSVAGGNSPLHFGNGTRLTVT.

This clonotype was counted ten times or more. V and J are TRBV25-1 and TRBJ2-5, with D possibly matching TRBD1 (6 bases). Trimming left V 5 bases short and J 2 bases short, with 18 bases between. There are 16 residues in the CDR3. Germline V gives CDR1 MGHDK, CDR2 SYGVNS. CDR3 sequence: CASSLWGQGSQETQYF. For the CDR3, the DNA is TGTGCCAGCAGTCTTTGGGGGCAGGGATCACAAGAGACCCAGTACTTC.

This clonotype was recorded a few times. The chain couples TRBV3-1 to TRBJ2-3; no clear D. V lost 3 bases and J 4 bases, leaving 5 bases between the germline ends. This CDR3 is built from 12 residues. Germline-derived CDR1 and CDR2 are LGHDT and YNNKEL (reference sequence). For the CDR3, the DNA is TGTGCCAGCAGCCAGTTTCCAGATACGCAGTATTTT. Translated: CASSQFPDTQYF.

This chain uses TRBV5-1 with TRBJ1-1, with a possible D match to TRBD1 (6 bases). V lost 6 bases to trimming and J lost 0 bases, with 21 bases between them. Germline V gene sequence: CDR1 SGHRS, CDR2 YFSETQ. There are 17 residues in the CDR3. The CDR3 region is CASKETVGGGLNTEAFF. The CDR3 nucleotides are TGCGCCAGCAAGGAGACCGTAGGGGGTGGATTGAACACTGAAGCTTTCTTT.

There are many counts of this clonotype. The genes are TRBV12-3 or TRBV12-4 and TRBJ1-6; D is possibly TRBD1 (6 bases). V dropped 3 bases and J dropped 6 bases, with 9 bases sitting between them. The CDR3 is made up of 14 amino acids. CDR3 DNA: TGTGCCAGCAGTTTGACAGGTGGTAATTCACCCCTCCACTTT. Protein product: CASSLTGGNSPLHF.

To note about this clonotype: Since a much larger clone is just one base distant, this may be a read error. CDR3 residues: CASSPTGFTEAFF. DNA for the CDR3: TGTGCCAGCAGCCCTACAGGGTTCACTGAAGCTTTCTTT. The chain uses TRBV7-9 and TRBJ1-1, with a tentative D call TRBD1 (6 bases). The CDR3 totals 13 residues. V shed 5 bases and J shed 4 bases, with 11 bases lying between them. Germline CDR1 and CDR2: SEHNR and FQNEAQ (reference sequence).

There are many counts of this clonotype. The V call is TRBV4-2, the J call TRBJ1-6; D gene unclear. Germline assignment: CDR1 LGHNA and CDR2 YNFKEQ. The V end lost 4 bases, the J end lost 6 bases, and 13 bases lay between the germline ends. The CDR3 sequence is 15 residues long. This chain's CDR3 is CASSPIGQTNSPLHF. DNA for the CDR3: TGTGCCAGCAGCCCAATCGGGCAGACTAATTCACCCCTCCACTTT.

This clonotype occurred a few times. This sequence joins TRBV30 and TRBJ2-3; D gene unclear. Germline CDR1 reads GTSNPN; CDR2 reads SVGIG (reference sequence). The CDR3 totals 10 residues. Trimming left V 4 bases short and J 8 bases short, with 7 bases between. The CDR3 nucleotides read TGTGCCTGGAAGCGAGTTACGCAGTATTTT. Protein: CAWKRVTQYF. The full variable domain, completed using reference TRBV30 and TRBJ2-3, is SQTIHQWPATLVQPVGSPLSLECTVEGTSNPNLYWYRQAAGRGLQLLFYSVGIGQISSEVPQNLSASRPQDRQFILSSKKLLLSDSGFYLCAWKRVTQYFGPGTRLTVL.

The chain links TRBV20-1 to TRBJ1-5; the match to TRBD1 covers 10 bases. This CDR3 region has 13 residues. In germline, CDR1 is DFQATT, CDR2 SNEGSKA (reference sequence). The J segment lost 7 bases and the V segment lost 6 bases, leaving 6 bases of the junction unmatched. The CDR3 nucleotides read TGCAGTGCCCTGACAGGGGGCGGGCAGCCCCAGCATTTT. Amino acid sequence: CSALTGGGQPQHF.

This clonotype was seen a handful of times. The chain uses TRBV11-3 and TRBJ1-1; D not certain. V was cut by 6 bases and J by 0 bases, with 8 bases left in between. The CDR3 is 13 residues long. The V gene's germline CDR1 is SGHNT and CDR2 YENEEA. As DNA, the CDR3 is TGTGCCAGCAGTTTCATGATGAACACTGAAGCTTTCTTT. Translation gives CASSFMMNTEAFF. Looking up the rest from reference TRBV11-3 and TRBJ1-1 gives the full variable domain: EAGVVQSPRYKIIEKKQPVAFWCNPISGHNTLYWYLQNLGQGPELLIRYENEEAVDDSQLPKDRFSAERLKGVDSTLKIQPAELGDSAVYLCASSFMMNTEAFFGQGTRLTVV.

This clonotype was observed many times. The CDR3 sequence: CASSGGLAGARDTQYF. DNA for the CDR3: TGTGCCAGCAGTGGGGGACTAGCGGGAGCAAGAGATACGCAGTATTTT. The genes are TRBV27 and TRBJ2-3, with 14 bases lining up with TRBD2. This CDR3 is built from 16 residues. V gave up 5 bases and J gave up 5 bases; unmatched junction bases: 6. The germline CDR1 and CDR2 sequences are MNHEY and SMNVEV (reference sequence).